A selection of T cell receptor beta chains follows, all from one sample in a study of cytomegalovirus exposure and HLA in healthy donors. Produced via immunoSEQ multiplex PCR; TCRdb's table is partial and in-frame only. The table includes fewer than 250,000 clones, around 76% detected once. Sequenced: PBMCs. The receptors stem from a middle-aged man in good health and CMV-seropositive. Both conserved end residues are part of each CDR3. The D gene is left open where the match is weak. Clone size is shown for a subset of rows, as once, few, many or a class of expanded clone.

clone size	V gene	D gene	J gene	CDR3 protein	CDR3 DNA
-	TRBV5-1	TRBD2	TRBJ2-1	CASSLGLAPNNEQFF	TGCGCCAGCAGCCTAGGACTAGCGCCCAACAATGAGCAGTTCTTC
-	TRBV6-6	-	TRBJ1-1	CASSYPGEGPEAFF	TGTGCCAGCAGTTACCCAGGGGAGGGGCCGGAAGCTTTCTTT
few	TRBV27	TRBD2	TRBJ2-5	CASSLSGLAGGRRAQYF	TGTGCCAGCAGTTTATCGGGACTAGCGGGAGGACGACGCGCCCAGTACTTC
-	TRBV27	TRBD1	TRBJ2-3	CASSAGGNTDTQYF	TGTGCCAGCAGCGCAGGGGGCAACACAGATACGCAGTATTTT
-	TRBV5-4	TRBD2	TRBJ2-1	CASSFPAGGSYNEQFF	TGTGCCAGCAGCTTCCCGGCGGGAGGGAGCTACAATGAGCAGTTCTTC
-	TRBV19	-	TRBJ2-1	CASSPSRTTSHYNEQFF	TGTGCCAGTAGTCCGAGTCGGACTACTAGTCACTACAATGAGCAGTTCTTC
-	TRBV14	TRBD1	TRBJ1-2	CASSPQTGNYGYTF	TGTGCCAGCAGCCCACAGACAGGGAACTATGGCTACACCTTC
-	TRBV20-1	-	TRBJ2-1	CSARDRNEQFF	TGCAGTGCTAGAGATCGCAATGAGCAGTTCTTC
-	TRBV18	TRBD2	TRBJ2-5	CASSPETSGNSGETQYF	TGTGCCAGCTCACCCGAGACTAGCGGGAATTCGGGAGAGACCCAGTACTTC
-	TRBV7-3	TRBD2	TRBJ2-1	CASSPLAGAYNEQFF	TGTGCCAGCAGCCCCTTAGCGGGAGCCTACAATGAGCAGTTCTTC